One sample yielded the 6 T cell receptor beta chains listed below, sequenced in a study of cytomegalovirus exposure and HLA in healthy donors. PCR involved 60 Vbeta and 13 Jbeta primers. Here immunoSEQ multiplex PCR was the method, and the copy in TCRdb shows in-frame clones only, minus some. Among some 120,000 clones, 60% to 75% were seen once, and the ten largest hold roughly 3%. What was sequenced was PBMCs. The receptor source for this set is a woman aged 40 to 49 in good health and CMV-seropositive.

The chain couples TRBV10-3 to TRBJ1-1; the D is unclear. Germline V CDR1 and CDR2: ENHRY, SYGVKD. This CDR3 is built from 15 residues. Trimming cost V 7 bases and J 1 base, with 16 bases left between them. The CDR3 DNA follows: TGTGCCATCACCGACCCCAATACAGCGAACACTGAAGCTTTCTTT. It translates to CAITDPNTANTEAFF.

The chain recombines TRBV5-3 with TRBJ1-5, with D uncertain. TRBV5-3 is an ORF for which the function is uncertain. The V end was cut by 5 bases, the J end by 3 bases, with 3 bases between. The CDR3 is 11 amino acids. CDR3 DNA sequence: TGTGCCAGAAGACACAATCAGCCCCAGCATTTT. Protein sequence: CARRHNQPQHF.

For this clone: Other nucleotide sequences from this sample produce the same CDR3. DNA for the CDR3: TGTGCCAGCAGCGTTATAGAGACACCGAATCTCTACGGCTACACCTTC. Its translation is CASSVIETPNLYGYTF. The chain combines TRBV5-6 with TRBJ1-2; the D is unclear. V lost 4 bases and J lost 8, with 24 bases in between. CDR3 length: 16 amino acids. CDR1 is SGHDT, CDR2 YYEEEE, per germline.

V gene TRBV6-5 combines with J gene TRBJ2-1; 7 bases align to TRBD2. V gave up 2 bases and J gave up 8 bases; unmatched junction bases: 0. CDR3 length equals 12 residues. Germline V CDR1 and CDR2: MNHEY, SVGAGI. The DNA of the CDR3 is TGTGCCAGCAGTTACGGGAGGGATGAGCAGTTCTTC. Protein sequence: CASSYGRDEQFF.

This clone was counted once. The chain is built from TRBV28 and TRBJ2-1; D remains unclear. CDR1 is MDHEN, CDR2 SYDVKM, per germline. V was trimmed by 2 bases and J by 5 bases, leaving 13 bases between them. This CDR3 is 15 amino acids long. CDR3 bases: TGTGCCAGCAGTTTAATAGTATGGCAGGACAATGAGCAGTTCTTC. It specifies CASSLIVWQDNEQFF.

The V call is TRBV19, the J call TRBJ1-2; TRBD1 aligns across 7 bases. The germline CDR1 and CDR2 sequences are LNHDA and SQIVND (reference sequence). This CDR3 comprises 16 residues. The J segment lost 8 bases and the V segment lost 5 bases, leaving 17 bases of the junction unmatched. DNA of the CDR3: TGTGCCAGTAGTCCAAACCCGCGGGGAGGACAGGTGGGCTACACCTTC. The encoded protein is CASSPNPRGGQVGYTF.